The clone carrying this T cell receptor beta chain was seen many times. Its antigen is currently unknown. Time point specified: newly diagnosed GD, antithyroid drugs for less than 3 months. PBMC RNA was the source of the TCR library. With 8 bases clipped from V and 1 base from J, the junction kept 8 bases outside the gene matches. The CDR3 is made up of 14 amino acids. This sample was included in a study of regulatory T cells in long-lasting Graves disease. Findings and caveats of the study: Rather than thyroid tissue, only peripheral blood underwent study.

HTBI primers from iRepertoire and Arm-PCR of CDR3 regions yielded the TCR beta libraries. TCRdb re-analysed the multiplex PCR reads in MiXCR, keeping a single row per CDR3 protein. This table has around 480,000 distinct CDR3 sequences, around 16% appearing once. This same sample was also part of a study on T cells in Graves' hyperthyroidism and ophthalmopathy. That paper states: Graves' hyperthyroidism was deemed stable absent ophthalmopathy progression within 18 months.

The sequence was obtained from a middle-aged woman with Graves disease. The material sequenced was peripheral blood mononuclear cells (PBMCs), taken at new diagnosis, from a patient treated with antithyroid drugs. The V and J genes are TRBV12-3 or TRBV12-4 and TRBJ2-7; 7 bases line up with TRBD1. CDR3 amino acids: CASGPSRGSYEQYF. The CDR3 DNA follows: TGTGCCAGCGGTCCTAGCAGGGGGTCCTACGAGCAGTACTTC.